This is a list of T cell receptor beta chains from one sample in a study of CD8 T cells in Susac syndrome. One entry per CDR3 protein results from TCRdb running MiXCR on the immunoSEQ multiplex PCR reads. The profile shows 100,000 to 150,000 distinct CDR3 sequences, 90% to 95% of them singletons. The specimen was CD4+ T cells from PBMCs. These receptors all come from a human donor in good health. Both conserved end residues are part of each CDR3. D genes are given only for firm matches. Size is stated for part of the rows, as once, few or many counts, or as a class when the clone is expanded.

>.|TRBJ2-1|.|TRBV29-1
CSVSEAMDNEQFF
TGCAGCGTGTCGGAGGCGATGGACAATGAGCAGTTCTTC
>.|TRBJ1-5|TRBD1|TRBV6-1
CASSPRTGRGSLSNQPQHF
TGTGCCAGCAGTCCTCGGACAGGGCGCGGCTCGCTAAGCAATCAGCCCCAGCATTTT
>.|TRBJ2-3|TRBD2|TRBV7-9
CASSLSGLGNTDTQYF
TGTGCCAGCAGCTTGTCAGGACTAGGAAACACAGATACGCAGTATTTT
>.|TRBJ2-3|.|TRBV29-1
CSVLAGWEDTQYF
TGCAGCGTTCTGGCAGGGTGGGAGGATACGCAGTATTTT
>.|TRBJ2-7|.|TRBV3-1
CASSQDASYEQYF
TGTGCCAGCAGCCAAGACGCCAGCTACGAGCAGTACTTC
>.|TRBJ2-2|TRBD1|TRBV27
CASSLHLRTGSIGELFF
TGTGCCAGCAGTCTCCACCTGAGGACAGGGAGTATCGGGGAGCTGTTTTTT
>.|TRBJ1-5|.|TRBV12-3/TRBV12-4
CASTTLLGQPQHF
TGTGCCAGCACCACCCTTCTCGGCCAGCCCCAGCATTTT
>few|TRBJ2-7|.|TRBV14
CASSQLIGYEQYF
TGTGCCAGCAGCCAACTCATCGGCTACGAGCAGTACTTC
>.|TRBJ1-3|.|TRBV5-1
CASSLEEAFLSGNTIYF
TGCGCCAGCAGCTTGGAGGAAGCCTTCCTCTCTGGAAACACCATATATTTT
>.|TRBJ1-5|.|TRBV19
CASSRERSNQPQHF
TGTGCCAGTAGTCGGGAGCGAAGCAATCAGCCCCAGCATTTT
>once|TRBJ2-3|.|TRBV7-2
CASSSRHTADTQYF
TGTGCCAGCAGCTCTCGACACACGGCAGATACGCAGTATTTT
>.|TRBJ2-5|TRBD1|TRBV9
CASSVAVGTVKEETQYF
TGTGCCAGCAGCGTAGCAGTCGGGACAGTCAAGGAAGAGACCCAGTACTTC
>.|TRBJ1-2|.|TRBV24-1
CATSDFEDGYTF
TGTGCCACCAGTGATTTTGAGGATGGCTACACCTTC